The clone carrying this TCR beta chain appeared many times. The data originate from a study of T cells in Graves' hyperthyroidism and ophthalmopathy. Per the germline V gene, CDR1 is MNHEY and CDR2 is SMNVEV (reference sequence). The V and J ends lost 3 bases and 0 bases respectively, with 9 bases between them. The CDR3 has 14 amino acids. Amplified regions were TCR beta CDR3 sequences from RNA transcripts. The study used the HTBI primer set for a first-round RT-PCR of the TCR CDR3. TCRdb ran MiXCR on the multiplex PCR reads and lists one entry per CDR3 protein. The repertoire holds approximately 410,000 distinct CDR3 sequences, around 15% seen once, with approximately 5.3% in the top ten. Patients aged 18 to 65 with hyperthyroidism were newly diagnosed, with duration under 2 months.

The source of this sequence is a woman between 18 and 29 years old with Graves' hyperthyroidism. This chain uses TRBV27 with TRBJ2-7; D not resolved. Sequenced: blood. Here the CDR3 DNA reads TGTGCCAGCAGTTTTGCTAGTAGCTCCTACGAGCAGTACTTC. The encoded protein is CASSFASSSYEQYF.